The 7 T cell receptor beta chains presented below share a single source sample, sequenced in a study of blood T cell repertoires in COVID-19. Sequencing was performed with immunoSEQ multiplex PCR; in TCRdb, only in-frame clones are kept and a portion is missing. The sample includes 310,000 or so clones, around 86% of them seen just once. Sample: peripheral blood. The origin of the receptors is a man between 65 and 85 years old with acute or convalescent COVID-19.

The rearrangement uses TRBV12-3 or TRBV12-4 and TRBJ1-2; D not resolved. The CDR3 sequence is 13 residues long. Trimming took 6 bases from V and 4 from J, leaving 12 bases between them. CDR3 DNA: TGTGCCAGCAGCCATCGGAGCGGCTATGGCTACACCTTC. Translated: CASSHRSGYGYTF.

This chain joins TRBV10-3 and TRBJ1-2; D is undetermined. The CDR3 spans 13 residues. V dropped 5 bases and J dropped 6 bases, with 13 bases sitting between them. Germline V gene sequence: CDR1 ENHRY, CDR2 SYGVKD. The CDR3, as DNA: TGTGCCATCAGTCCTGCCGGGAGCGATGGCTACACCTTC. Its protein product is CAISPAGSDGYTF.

The chain carries TRBV30 and TRBJ2-7; D is perhaps TRBD2 (6 bases). The CDR3 totals 15 residues. V lost 4 bases to trimming and J lost 0 bases, with 16 bases between them. CDR1 and CDR2 (germline): GTSNPN, SVGIG (reference sequence). The CDR3 nucleotides are TGTGCCTGGAAAGAGGGACTCATCTACTCCTACGAGCAGTACTTC. It yields the protein CAWKEGLIYSYEQYF. Variable domain in full (rest from reference TRBV30 and TRBJ2-7): SQTIHQWPATLVQPVGSPLSLECTVEGTSNPNLYWYRQAAGRGLQLLFYSVGIGQISSEVPQNLSASRPQDRQFILSSKKLLLSDSGFYLCAWKEGLIYSYEQYFGPGTRLTVT.

This rearrangement joins TRBV18 to TRBJ2-1; TRBD1 matches 9 bases. The CDR3 is 15 amino acids. V dropped 6 bases and J dropped 5; count of bases not matched to a gene: 8. From germline, CDR1 is KGHSH and CDR2 LQKENI. CDR3 DNA: TGTGCCAGCTCCCATAAGCGGACAGGGGACAATGAGCAGTTCTTC. Its translation is CASSHKRTGDNEQFF.

The chain links TRBV27 to TRBJ2-1; D is perhaps TRBD1 (6 bases). This CDR3 has 16 residues. The V and J ends lost 3 bases and 0 bases respectively, with 12 bases between them. Germline V gene data show CDR1 as MNHEY and CDR2 as SMNVEV (reference sequence). CDR3 sequence reads: CASSFRTVGSYNEQFF. The CDR3, as DNA: TGTGCCAGCAGTTTTCGGACAGTAGGCTCCTACAATGAGCAGTTCTTC.

The chain combines TRBV3-1 (or the pseudogene TRBV3-2) with TRBJ1-6; no clear D gene. CDR3 length: 15 residues. From germline, CDR1 is LGHDT and CDR2 YNNKEL (reference sequence). V shed 1 base and J shed 9 bases, with 13 bases lying between them. CDR3 residues: CASSQGARVGSPLHF. The CDR3 DNA reads TGTGCCAGCAGCCAAGGAGCGAGGGTTGGTTCACCCCTCCACTTT.

This chain links TRBV27 with TRBJ1-5; D not certain. Germline V gives CDR1 MNHEY, CDR2 SMNVEV (reference sequence). V lost 2 bases to trimming and J lost 8 bases, with 10 bases between them. This CDR3 has 13 amino acids. Here the CDR3 DNA reads TGTGCCAGCAGTTTACGTAGGAGTGAGCCCCAGCATTTT. Protein product: CASSLRRSEPQHF.